These T cell receptor beta chains were read from a single sample in a study of blood T cell repertoires in COVID-19. The data were produced by immunoSEQ multiplex PCR, yet TCRdb's version contains in-frame clones alone and is incomplete. This table holds approximately 440,000 clones, around 89% found once. Sequencing was carried out using peripheral blood. These receptors came from a woman aged 50 to 60 with COVID-19, enrolled during active disease. Each CDR3 is given with its conserved first and last residue. A D gene is named only where the DNA matches it firmly. Expanded clones are given a class, and other clones once, few, many or no size at all.

J: TRBJ1-2; size: few; V: TRBV10-3; D: NA; CDR3: CAIRISSGRGGYTF; DNA: TGTGCCATCAGGATTTCCTCGGGTAGGGGTGGCTACACCTTC
J: TRBJ1-6; size: NA; V: TRBV6-6; D: NA; CDR3: CASSYGSGGGMSPLHF; DNA: TGTGCCAGCAGTTACGGTTCCGGGGGGGGGATGTCACCCCTCCACTTT
J: TRBJ2-2; size: NA; V: TRBV5-1; D: TRBD1; CDR3: CASSRRLGTGNTGELFF; DNA: TGCGCCAGCAGCCGCCGTTTGGGGACAGGGAACACCGGGGAGCTGTTTTTT
J: TRBJ2-5; size: NA; V: TRBV4-1; D: TRBD2; CDR3: CASSPRTGGGETQYF; DNA: TGCGCCAGCAGCCCTAGAACGGGGGGGGGAGAGACCCAGTACTTC
J: TRBJ1-1; size: NA; V: TRBV19; D: NA; CDR3: CASTRTEHTEAFF; DNA: TGTGCCAGTACGCGGACAGAGCACACTGAAGCTTTCTTT
J: TRBJ2-7; size: NA; V: TRBV27; D: NA; CDR3: CASSFQGTNYEQYF; DNA: TGTGCCAGCAGTTTCCAGGGGACAAACTACGAGCAGTACTTC
J: TRBJ1-1; size: NA; V: TRBV2; D: NA; CDR3: CASIYSTEAFF; DNA: TGTGCCAGCATTTACAGCACTGAAGCTTTCTTT
J: TRBJ2-1; size: NA; V: TRBV7-6; D: NA; CDR3: CASSLVQGPIRGQFF; DNA: TGTGCCAGCAGCTTAGTACAGGGCCCCATCCGTGGGCAGTTCTTC
J: TRBJ1-1; size: NA; V: TRBV19; D: NA; CDR3: CASSKPGLNTEAFF; DNA: TGTGCCAGTAGTAAGCCAGGCCTGAACACTGAAGCTTTCTTT
J: TRBJ2-1; size: NA; V: TRBV3-1/TRBV3-2; D: NA; CDR3: CASSEVGPGGEQFF; DNA: TGTGCCAGCAGCGAAGTTGGCCCCGGGGGTGAGCAGTTCTTC
J: TRBJ2-7; size: NA; V: TRBV27; D: NA; CDR3: CASSFSDIAYEQYF; DNA: TGTGCCAGCAGTTTTAGCGACATTGCCTACGAGCAGTACTTC
J: TRBJ1-6; size: NA; V: TRBV11-2; D: NA; CDR3: CASSPYRSFTPNSPLHF; DNA: TGTGCCAGCAGCCCCTACAGGTCGTTCACCCCCAATTCACCCCTCCACTTT
J: TRBJ2-1; size: NA; V: TRBV7-3; D: NA; CDR3: CASSLTMSAYNEQFF; DNA: TGTGCCAGCAGCTTAACGATGTCGGCCTACAATGAGCAGTTCTTC
J: TRBJ1-3; size: NA; V: TRBV5-1; D: NA; CDR3: CASSLASGGDGNTIYF; DNA: TGCGCCAGCAGCTTGGCCAGCGGGGGAGATGGAAACACCATATATTTT
J: TRBJ2-1; size: NA; V: TRBV19; D: TRBD1; CDR3: CASSKAVTGGRDNEQFF; DNA: TGTGCCAGTAGTAAGGCAGTCACAGGGGGTAGGGACAATGAGCAGTTCTTC
J: TRBJ2-3; size: NA; V: TRBV19; D: TRBD1; CDR3: CATRGIGDTQYF; DNA: TGTGCCACCAGGGGGATCGGGGATACGCAGTATTTT
J: TRBJ1-5; size: NA; V: TRBV27; D: NA; CDR3: CASSPTEINQPQHF; DNA: TGTGCCAGCAGTCCGACAGAGATCAATCAGCCCCAGCATTTT
J: TRBJ2-5; size: NA; V: TRBV6-1; D: TRBD1; CDR3: CASSDRGLGETQYF; DNA: TGTGCCAGCAGTGACAGGGGGTTGGGAGAGACCCAGTACTTC
J: TRBJ2-7; size: NA; V: TRBV30; D: TRBD1; CDR3: CAWSVGQGATGEQYF; DNA: TGTGCCTGGAGTGTAGGGCAGGGGGCTACGGGGGAGCAGTACTTC
J: TRBJ1-2; size: NA; V: TRBV6-4; D: TRBD1; CDR3: CASSPTTGGTWGYTF; DNA: TGTGCCAGCAGCCCCACGACAGGGGGGACGTGGGGCTACACCTTC
J: TRBJ2-6; size: NA; V: TRBV7-9; D: NA; CDR3: CASSSSGGANVLTF; DNA: TGTGCCAGCAGCTCCAGTGGTGGGGCCAACGTCCTGACTTTC
J: TRBJ1-1; size: NA; V: TRBV5-1; D: TRBD1; CDR3: CASSLQLQGARTEAFF; DNA: TGCGCCAGCAGCTTACAGCTACAGGGGGCGAGAACTGAAGCTTTCTTT
J: TRBJ1-2; size: NA; V: TRBV2; D: TRBD1; CDR3: CASREGQVATF; DNA: TGTGCCAGCAGGGAAGGACAGGTTGCCACCTTC
J: TRBJ2-2; size: NA; V: TRBV7-2; D: NA; CDR3: CASSPEEGGPYGELFF; DNA: TGTGCCAGCAGCCCAGAGGAGGGGGGGCCTTACGGGGAGCTGTTTTTT
J: TRBJ2-3; size: NA; V: TRBV12-3/TRBV12-4; D: NA; CDR3: CASSPVTDTQYF; DNA: TGTGCCAGCAGTCCCGTTACAGATACGCAGTATTTT
J: TRBJ2-6; size: many; V: TRBV5-4; D: NA; CDR3: CASSPLTGSGANVLTF; DNA: TGTGCCAGCAGCCCACTCACGGGATCTGGGGCCAACGTCCTGACTTTC
J: TRBJ2-7; size: few; V: TRBV19; D: TRBD2; CDR3: CASSRATSSHEQYF; DNA: TGTGCCAGTAGTAGGGCGACTAGCTCCCACGAGCAGTACTTC
J: TRBJ2-1; size: NA; V: TRBV9; D: NA; CDR3: CASSASSEGGRSYNEQFF; DNA: TGTGCCAGCAGCGCCTCTTCGGAAGGCGGCCGCTCCTACAATGAGCAGTTCTTC
J: TRBJ1-2; size: NA; V: TRBV21-1; D: NA; CDR3: CASYRDRGNYGYTF; DNA: TGTGCCAGTTACCGGGACAGGGGTAACTATGGCTACACCTTC
J: TRBJ1-5; size: NA; V: TRBV15; D: NA; CDR3: CATSRDLGQPQHF; DNA: TGTGCCACCAGCAGAGATCTCGGTCAGCCCCAGCATTTT
J: TRBJ2-1; size: NA; V: TRBV29-1; D: TRBD1; CDR3: CSVGTDSYNEQFF; DNA: TGCAGCGTCGGGACAGACTCCTACAATGAGCAGTTCTTC
J: TRBJ1-6; size: NA; V: TRBV7-2; D: NA; CDR3: CASSPQWNSPLHF; DNA: TGTGCCAGCAGCCCCCAGTGGAATTCACCCCTCCACTTT
J: TRBJ1-1; size: NA; V: TRBV4-1; D: TRBD1; CDR3: CASSQYRKQGALEAFF; DNA: TGCGCCAGCAGCCAATATCGAAAACAGGGGGCCCTTGAAGCTTTCTTT
J: TRBJ2-2; size: NA; V: TRBV1; D: NA; CDR3: CTSSQERVLGTGELFF; DNA: TGCACCAGCAGCCAAGAGAGGGTATTAGGCACCGGGGAGCTGTTTTTT
J: TRBJ1-5; size: NA; V: TRBV15; D: NA; CDR3: CATSRDHSSGGTQHF; DNA: TGTGCCACCAGCAGAGATCATAGTAGCGGGGGGACCCAGCATTTT
J: TRBJ1-4; size: NA; V: TRBV4-1; D: TRBD1; CDR3: CASSRQGTGQDEKLFF; DNA: TGCGCCAGCAGCCGACAAGGGACAGGGCAGGATGAAAAACTGTTTTTT
J: TRBJ2-6; size: NA; V: TRBV6-2/TRBV6-3; D: NA; CDR3: CASSPDTNTFRSGANVLTF; DNA: TGTGCCAGCAGTCCCGACACAAACACTTTCCGCTCTGGGGCCAACGTCCTGACTTTC